This entry lists 6 T cell receptor beta chains sequenced from one sample in a study of CD4+ T cells in melanoma. Profiling relied on immunoSEQ multiplex PCR, and the TCRdb table lists in-frame clones only, not all of them. The profile covers 6,000 to 8,500 clones, with around 65% appearing a single time and over 20% taken by the ten largest. Sequencing was done on a sample of cells from a culture (not recorded whether cultured in vitro). The receptors were sampled from a human donor with melanoma.

V gene TRBV7-8 combines with J gene TRBJ2-3; possible D gene TRBD2, 6 bases. Germline lookup yields CDR1 SGHVS and CDR2 FQNEAQ. V lost 1 base, J lost 5 bases, and 7 bases lay in between. The CDR3 has 13 amino acids. CDR3 sequence (DNA): TGTGCCAGCAGCTTAGGGGGGGAAGATACGCAGTATTTT. Amino acids: CASSLGGEDTQYF. The entire variable domain, with the rest obtained from reference TRBV7-8 and TRBJ2-3, is as follows: GAGVSQSPRYKVAKRGQDVALRCDPISGHVSLFWYQQALGQGPEFLTYFQNEAQLDKSGLPSDRFFAERPEGSVSTLKIQRTQQEDSAVYLCASSLGGEDTQYFGPGTRLTVL.

This clone was recorded a few times. The rearrangement uses TRBV6-5 and TRBJ1-3; D gene unclear. V was trimmed by 9 bases and J by 0 bases, leaving 6 bases between them. Germline lookup yields CDR1 MNHEY and CDR2 SVGAGI. The CDR3 runs to 12 residues. CDR3 amino acids: CASTNSGNTIYF. In nucleotides, the CDR3 is TGTGCCAGTACCAACTCTGGAAACACCATATATTTT.

The chain is built from TRBV16 and TRBJ2-1; D uncertain. V lost 5 bases, J lost 9 bases, and 11 bases lay in between. This CDR3 is built from 12 residues. In germline, CDR1 is KGHSY, CDR2 FQNENV. This chain's CDR3 is CASSSGWGEQFF. The CDR3 DNA follows: TGTGCCAGCAGCTCGGGTTGGGGTGAGCAGTTCTTC. Filled out from reference TRBV16 and TRBJ2-1, the complete variable domain reads GEEVAQTPKHLVRGEGQKAKLYCAPIKGHSYVFWYQQVLKNEFKFLISFQNENVFDETGMPKERFSAKCLPNSPCSLEIQATKLEDSAVYFCASSSGWGEQFFGPGTRLTVL.

The chain links TRBV28 to TRBJ2-3; 13 bases line up with TRBD2. Germline values: CDR1 MDHEN, CDR2 SYDVKM. J lost 5 bases, V lost 4 bases, and 9 bases had no gene match. CDR3 length: 17 amino acids. The CDR3: CASSSTSGGADLDTQYF. CDR3 in DNA: TGTGCCAGCAGTTCTACTAGCGGGGGGGCAGACCTAGATACGCAGTATTTT.

The chain recombines TRBV15 with TRBJ2-7; D possibly uses TRBD1 or TRBD2 (5 bases each). V was pared by 0 bases and J by 5 bases, with 8 bases between. This CDR3 is built from 13 residues. CDR1 is LNHNV and CDR2 is YYDKDF in the germline V gene (reference sequence). The DNA of the CDR3 is TGTGCCACCAGCAGAGAGAGGGGAAACGAGCAGTACTTC. Protein sequence: CATSRERGNEQYF.

This clone is categorized as medium-sized. The chain employs TRBV9 and TRBJ2-1; perhaps TRBD2 as D (6 bases). Trimming shortened V by 3 bases and J by 7 bases, and 17 bases separated the two germline ends. The CDR3 is 15 amino acids. Germline-derived CDR1 and CDR2 are SGDLS and YYNGEE. In nucleotides, the CDR3 is TGTGCCAGCAGCGCGTTAGGGGACTCCTCTAATGAGCAGTTCTTC. Translated, it gives CASSALGDSSNEQFF. The full variable domain, in which reference TRBV9 and TRBJ2-1 provide the parts outside the CDR3, is DSGVTQTPKHLITATGQRVTLRCSPRSGDLSVYWYQQSLDQGLQFLIQYYNGEERAKGNILERFSAQQFPDLHSELNLSSLELGDSALYFCASSALGDSSNEQFFGPGTRLTVL.